A selection of T cell receptor beta chains follows, all from one sample in a study of early T cells in non-severe SARS-CoV-2 infection. Using its own MiXCR run on the 5' RACE reads, TCRdb lists one record per CDR3 protein. The sample holds 55,000 to 75,000 distinct CDR3 sequences; under 13% are singletons and the top ten take approximately 5.9%. Sequencing was done on a sample of whole blood. These receptors were taken from an adult who was a healthcare worker with PCR-confirmed SARS-CoV-2 infection or an uninfected control (not recorded which). The CDR3 runs from the conserved cysteine through the conserved F or W. D genes are given only for firm matches. For some rows the clone size is stated as once, few or many, or as a class when expanded; others skip it.

few	TRBV5-4	TRBJ1-6	TRBD1	13	CASRGQQNSPLHF	TGTGCCAGCAGGGGACAGCAGAATTCACCCCTCCACTTT
many	TRBV20-1	TRBJ1-4	TRBD1	13	CSATDRGNEKLFF	TGCAGTGCTACCGACAGGGGGAATGAAAAACTGTTTTTT
-	TRBV20-1	TRBJ2-3	TRBD2	16	CSASGLAGVEADTQYF	TGCAGTGCCTCAGGACTAGCGGGAGTGGAAGCAGATACGCAGTATTTT
few	TRBV2	TRBJ1-1	TRBD1	15	CASSVSSRGQGEAFF	TGTGCCAGCAGTGTTTCTAGCAGGGGGCAGGGGGAAGCTTTCTTT
many	TRBV12-3/TRBV12-4	TRBJ1-2	-	13	CASTSGPRHGYTF	TGTGCCAGCACCTCAGGTCCCAGGCATGGCTACACCTTC
-	TRBV10-1	TRBJ2-1	-	11	CASTPFNEQFF	TGCGCCAGCACCCCCTTCAATGAGCAGTTCTTC
-	TRBV14	TRBJ1-3	-	14	CASSQVSSGNTIYF	TGTGCCAGCAGCCAAGTGAGCTCTGGAAACACCATATATTTT
-	TRBV10-1	TRBJ2-1	-	13	CASSETGFGEQFF	TGCGCCAGCAGTGAGACGGGATTTGGAGAGCAGTTCTTC
-	TRBV11-2	TRBJ2-3	-	14	CASSRGSGTDTQYF	TGTGCCAGCAGTCGGGGATCTGGCACAGATACGCAGTATTTT
few	TRBV12-3/TRBV12-4	TRBJ1-5	TRBD1	14	CASSFGTENQPQHF	TGTGCCAGCAGTTTTGGGACAGAGAATCAGCCCCAGCATTTT
-	TRBV9	TRBJ2-1	-	12	CASSPLTNEQFF	TGTGCCAGCAGCCCACTTACCAATGAGCAGTTCTTC
-	TRBV4-1	TRBJ2-1	-	14	CASSQNWLPVEQFF	TGCGCCAGCAGCCAGAATTGGCTTCCGGTTGAGCAGTTCTTC
-	TRBV24-1	TRBJ2-7	-	16	CATKVPATSSSYEQYF	TGTGCCACCAAGGTCCCCGCGACTAGTAGCTCCTACGAGCAGTACTTC
-	TRBV7-9	TRBJ2-1	-	15	CASSIGQGPYNEQFF	TGTGCCAGCAGCATAGGGCAGGGGCCCTACAATGAGCAGTTCTTC
-	TRBV6-4	TRBJ2-2	TRBD2	14	CASSRTSGAGELFF	TGTGCCAGCAGTAGGACTAGCGGCGCCGGGGAGCTGTTTTTT
-	TRBV11-2	TRBJ1-2	-	13	CATQKATWGGYTF	TGTGCCACCCAGAAGGCTACCTGGGGAGGCTACACCTTC
-	TRBV3-1	TRBJ2-7	-	14	CASSQSMGTYEQYF	TGTGCCAGCAGCCAGTCGATGGGGACCTACGAGCAGTACTTC
few	TRBV6-5	TRBJ2-1	-	11	CASRGGPEQFF	TGTGCCAGCAGGGGGGGGCCCGAGCAGTTCTTC
-	TRBV10-1	TRBJ1-5	TRBD1	14	CASRSSRGDQPQHF	TGCGCCAGCAGAAGTTCCAGGGGGGATCAGCCCCAGCATTTT
few	TRBV5-4	TRBJ2-7	TRBD2	15	CASSLSLAGGYEQYF	TGTGCCAGCAGCTTGAGTCTAGCGGGAGGGTACGAGCAGTACTTC
few	TRBV5-1	TRBJ1-1	-	15	CASSLTSVQNTEAFF	TGCGCCAGCAGCTTGACCAGTGTCCAGAACACTGAAGCTTTCTTT
few	TRBV28	TRBJ2-5	-	13	CASRAVTQETQYF	TGTGCCAGCAGGGCGGTGACCCAAGAGACCCAGTACTTC
-	TRBV10-1	TRBJ2-5	-	16	CASSESGAEDQETQYF	TGCGCCAGCAGTGAGTCGGGGGCAGAAGATCAAGAGACCCAGTACTTC
few	TRBV30	TRBJ2-2	TRBD2	12	CAWKRGSGELFF	TGTGCCTGGAAGCGGGGATCCGGGGAGCTGTTTTTT
many	TRBV11-2	TRBJ2-1	-	13	CASRQGVYNEQFF	TGTGCCAGCAGACAGGGAGTTTACAATGAGCAGTTCTTC
-	TRBV4-2	TRBJ2-7	-	15	CASSQEVGTVYEQYF	TGTGCCAGCAGCCAAGAAGTTGGTACAGTCTACGAGCAGTACTTC
-	TRBV28	TRBJ1-1	TRBD1	15	CASRQYTGGVTEAFF	TGTGCCAGCAGACAATATACAGGGGGGGTAACTGAAGCTTTCTTT
many	TRBV20-1	TRBJ2-5	-	14	CSASRADYQETQYF	TGCAGTGCATCTAGGGCCGATTACCAAGAGACCCAGTACTTC
-	TRBV28	TRBJ2-7	-	14	CASNPQGRSYEQYF	TGTGCCAGCAACCCCCAGGGACGCTCCTACGAGCAGTACTTC
few	TRBV7-2	TRBJ2-7	-	13	CASSFQGSYEQYF	TGTGCCAGCAGCTTTCAGGGCTCCTACGAGCAGTACTTC
many	TRBV2	TRBJ2-1	-	10	CASTLVEQFF	TGTGCCAGCACCTTGGTCGAGCAGTTCTTC
few	TRBV7-9	TRBJ1-2	TRBD1	14	CASSHRDRVFGYTF	TGTGCCAGCAGTCACCGGGACAGGGTATTTGGCTACACCTTC
-	TRBV4-1	TRBJ2-7	TRBD2	17	CASSQAFGTTLAYEQYF	TGCGCCAGCAGCCAAGCCTTTGGGACTACGCTAGCCTACGAGCAGTACTTC
-	TRBV7-2	TRBJ1-1	-	13	CASSFWGNTEAFF	TGTGCCAGCAGCTTCTGGGGGAACACTGAAGCTTTCTTT
-	TRBV2	TRBJ2-7	-	12	CAWLRGSYEQYF	TGTGCCTGGCTTCGGGGTTCCTACGAGCAGTACTTC
few	TRBV27	TRBJ2-3	-	17	CASSLSILPLLTDTQYF	TGTGCCAGCAGTTTATCGATTCTCCCTCTCCTCACAGATACGCAGTATTTT
many	TRBV6-6	TRBJ1-2	TRBD1	17	CASSYSRQGQGLSGYTF	TGTGCCAGCAGTTACTCGAGACAGGGGCAGGGACTCTCTGGCTACACCTTC
-	TRBV4-2	TRBJ2-5	-	16	CASSQGSNYLQETQYF	TGTGCCAGCAGCCAAGGGTCTAACTATCTACAAGAGACCCAGTACTTC
-	TRBV12-3/TRBV12-4	TRBJ1-1	-	16	CASSLVRGALNTEAFF	TGTGCCAGCAGTTTAGTTCGGGGGGCCCTGAACACTGAAGCTTTCTTT
-	TRBV12-3/TRBV12-4	TRBJ2-5	-	12	CASSAGTETQYF	TGTGCCAGCAGTGCCGGGACAGAGACCCAGTACTTC
few	TRBV28	TRBJ2-7	TRBD2	15	CASSPAGGPPREQYF	TGTGCCAGCAGTCCCGCGGGGGGCCCCCCCCGCGAGCAGTACTTC
-	TRBV10-3	TRBJ2-2	-	16	CAISVTAGANTGELFF	TGTGCCATCAGTGTAACGGCGGGTGCGAACACCGGGGAGCTGTTTTTT
many	TRBV2	TRBJ2-2	-	15	CASKTGARHTGELFF	TGTGCCAGCAAAACTGGGGCTAGGCACACCGGGGAGCTGTTTTTT
-	TRBV24-1	TRBJ2-1	-	14	CATSDPGAYNEQFF	TGTGCCACCAGTGATCCGGGGGCCTACAATGAGCAGTTCTTC
-	TRBV27	TRBJ1-2	-	12	CASKTGPNGYTF	TGTGCCAGCAAAACAGGACCCAATGGCTACACCTTC
-	TRBV3-1	TRBJ2-1	-	14	CASSRVLWGNEQFF	TGTGCCAGCAGCCGAGTCCTGTGGGGCAATGAGCAGTTCTTC
-	TRBV2	TRBJ2-4	-	14	CASRGDHSKNIQYF	TGTGCCAGCAGGGGAGATCATTCCAAAAACATTCAGTACTTC
many	TRBV12-3/TRBV12-4	TRBJ2-1	TRBD2	15	CAAGLAGGSLNEQFF	TGTGCCGCCGGGTTAGCGGGAGGTTCGCTGAATGAGCAGTTCTTC
many	TRBV18	TRBJ1-1	-	15	CASSNRAGRITEAFF	TGTGCCAGCTCCAACCGGGCGGGGCGGATCACTGAAGCTTTCTTT
few	TRBV7-8	TRBJ2-1	-	15	CASSLWGGPYNEQFF	TGTGCCAGCAGCTTATGGGGAGGTCCCTACAATGAGCAGTTCTTC
many	TRBV27	TRBJ2-7	-	13	CASSPTSPREQYF	TGTGCCAGCAGTCCTACTAGTCCTCGCGAGCAGTACTTC
few	TRBV7-8	TRBJ2-1	-	13	CASSLTPGLEQFF	TGTGCCAGCAGCCTAACGCCCGGACTGGAGCAGTTCTTC
-	TRBV7-2	TRBJ2-3	TRBD2	15	CASTQSSGSIDTQYF	TGTGCCAGCACCCAATCTAGCGGGAGTATTGATACGCAGTATTTT
-	TRBV28	TRBJ1-6	-	13	CASSLLKSAPLHF	TGTGCCAGCAGTTTGCTCAAATCGGCACCCCTCCACTTT
few	TRBV2	TRBJ1-6	TRBD1	12	CASGTGDSPLHF	TGTGCCAGCGGGACAGGGGATTCACCCCTCCACTTT
many	TRBV18	TRBJ2-3	-	14	CASSPSRTTDTQYF	TGTGCCAGCTCACCATCCCGGACCACAGATACGCAGTATTTT
-	TRBV7-8	TRBJ2-1	TRBD2	16	CASSSPGLAGEDEQFF	TGTGCCAGCAGCTCACCGGGACTAGCGGGAGAAGATGAGCAGTTCTTC